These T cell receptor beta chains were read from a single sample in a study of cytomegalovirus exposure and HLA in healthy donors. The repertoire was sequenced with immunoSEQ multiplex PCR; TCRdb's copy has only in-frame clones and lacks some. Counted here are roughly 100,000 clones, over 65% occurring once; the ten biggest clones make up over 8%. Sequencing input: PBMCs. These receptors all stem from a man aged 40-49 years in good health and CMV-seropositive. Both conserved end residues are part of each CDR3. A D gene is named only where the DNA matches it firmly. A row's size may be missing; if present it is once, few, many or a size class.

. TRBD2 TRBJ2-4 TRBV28 TGTGCCACCAACCTAGCGGGGGACCCTTTAGCCAAAAACAGTCAGTACTTC CATNLAGDPLAKNSQYF
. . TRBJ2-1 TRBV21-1 TGTGCCAGCAGCCCCAGGCGCGGGGCGGACTATGAGCAGTTCTTC CASSPRRGADYEQFF
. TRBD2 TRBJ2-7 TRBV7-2 TGTGCCAGCACCATCGGGACTAGCGGGAGCTACGAGCAGTACTTC CASTIGTSGSYEQYF
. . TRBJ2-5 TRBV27 TGTACCAGCAGTTTAAACGGGGGGCGGGAGACCCAGTACTTC CTSSLNGGRETQYF
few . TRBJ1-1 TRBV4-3 TGCGCCAGCAGCCTCAGGGCCAACACTGAAGCTTTCTTT CASSLRANTEAFF
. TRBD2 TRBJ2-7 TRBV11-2 TGTGCCAGCAGCCCCGCCGCGGCGGGAGCCAACGAGCAGTACTTC CASSPAAAGANEQYF
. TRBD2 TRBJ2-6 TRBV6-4 TGTGCCAGCAGTGACGGGAGGGCTGGGGCCAACGGCCTGACTTTC CASSDGRAGANGLTF
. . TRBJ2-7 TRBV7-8 TGTGCCAGCAACCACATCGGGGACTCCTACGAGCAGTACTTC CASNHIGDSYEQYF
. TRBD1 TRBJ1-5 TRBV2 TGTGCCAGCAGGGACAGGGTCGATCAGCCCCAGCATTTT CASRDRVDQPQHF
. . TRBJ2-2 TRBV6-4 TGTGCCAGCAGTGACTCGGCCACCGGGGAGCTGTTTTTT CASSDSATGELFF
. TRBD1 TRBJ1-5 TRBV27 TGTGCCAGCAGTTCCTCAACAGGGGCCCTCAATCAGCCCCAGCATTTT CASSSSTGALNQPQHF
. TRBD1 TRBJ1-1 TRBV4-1 TGCGCCAGCAGCCTTCAGGGGGCTGGAACTGAAGCTTTCTTT CASSLQGAGTEAFF
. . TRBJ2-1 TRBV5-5 TGTGCCAGCAGCTTCCTTCTGGGAGGTCCATACAATGAGCAGTTCTTC CASSFLLGGPYNEQFF
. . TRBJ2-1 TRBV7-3 TGTGCCAGCAGCTTAACGAGGGCGGATGAGCAGTTCTTC CASSLTRADEQFF
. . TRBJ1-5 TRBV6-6 TGTGCCAGCAGTTACTCGAGCGGGGGAAATCAGCCCCAGCATTTT CASSYSSGGNQPQHF
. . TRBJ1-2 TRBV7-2 TGTGCCAGCAGCCTAAAGGCGGGTTCTAACTATGGCTACACCTTC CASSLKAGSNYGYTF
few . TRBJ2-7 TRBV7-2 TGTGCCAGCAGCTTAGTGGCTAGGCTCTCCTACGAGCAGTACTTC CASSLVARLSYEQYF
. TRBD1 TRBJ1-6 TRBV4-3 TGCGCCAGCAGCCAGGAACCGGGACAGCATAATTCACCCCTCCACTTT CASSQEPGQHNSPLHF
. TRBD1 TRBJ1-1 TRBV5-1 TGCGCCAGCAAGTCTTATTCGGTCGGACAGGGGGCGGCTGAAGCTTTCTTT CASKSYSVGQGAAEAFF
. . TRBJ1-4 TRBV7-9 TGTGCCAGCAGCTTAGCTGAGGGAGCTAATGAAAAACTGTTTTTT CASSLAEGANEKLFF
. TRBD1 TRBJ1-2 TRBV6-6 TGTGCCAGCAGTTACTCCCGGGACAGGGTGGATGGCTACACCTTC CASSYSRDRVDGYTF
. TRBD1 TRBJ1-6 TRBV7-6 TGTGCCAGCAGCTCTACCCGGGACAGGGGGCATTCACCCCTCCACTTT CASSSTRDRGHSPLHF
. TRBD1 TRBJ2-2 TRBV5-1 TGCGCCAGCAGCTTGGAGGGACAGATGAACACCGGGGAGCTGTTTTTT CASSLEGQMNTGELFF
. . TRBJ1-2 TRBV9 TGTGCCAGCAGCGTAGACCCTGACACCTTCCGGGGCTACACCTTC CASSVDPDTFRGYTF
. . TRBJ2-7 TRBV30 TGTGCCTCCGGCCGAGGGCCAAGCTCCTACGAGCAGTACTTC CASGRGPSSYEQYF
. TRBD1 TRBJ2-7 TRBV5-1 TGCGCCAGCAGCCCCACTGGACAGGGCACGAGCGAGCAGTACTTC CASSPTGQGTSEQYF
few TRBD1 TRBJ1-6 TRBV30 TGTGCCTGGATCCCCGGGACAGGGGCATCACCCCTCCACTTT CAWIPGTGASPLHF
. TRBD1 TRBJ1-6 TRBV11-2 TGTGCCAGCAGCTTAGCAACAGGGGGTGTTTTTTATTCACCCCTCCACTTT CASSLATGGVFYSPLHF
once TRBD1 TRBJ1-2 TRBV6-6 TGTGCCAGCAGCAAACAGGGGGTTAACTATGGCTACACCTTC CASSKQGVNYGYTF
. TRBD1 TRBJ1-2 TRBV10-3 TGTGCCATAAAGGGACAGGGGCGAACTAACTATGGCTACACCTTC CAIKGQGRTNYGYTF
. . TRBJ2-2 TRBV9 TGTGCCAGCAGCGTAGAGGCAGGGGACGGGGAGCTGTTTTTT CASSVEAGDGELFF
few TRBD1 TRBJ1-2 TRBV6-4 TGTGCCAGCAGCGCAACAGGGGAAAGAGGTGGCTACACCTTC CASSATGERGGYTF
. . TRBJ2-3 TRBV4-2 TGTGCCAGCATCTCAAGGGCGGGAATTGGCACAGATACGCAGTATTTT CASISRAGIGTDTQYF
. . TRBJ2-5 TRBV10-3 TGTGCCATCAGTGTCCACTTGGCGGCGGCAAAGCAAGAGACCCAGTACTTC CAISVHLAAAKQETQYF
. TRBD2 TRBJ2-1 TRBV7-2 TGTGCCAGCAGCTTAGCGCAGATAGCGGGGGCCAATGAGCAGTTCTTC CASSLAQIAGANEQFF
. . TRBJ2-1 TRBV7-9 TGTGCCAGCAGCCTCGACAATGAGCAGTTCTTC CASSLDNEQFF
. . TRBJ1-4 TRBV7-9 TGTGCCAGCAGCTTAGGAGGGGACACCAATGAAAAACTGTTTTTT CASSLGGDTNEKLFF
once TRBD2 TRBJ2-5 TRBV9 TGTGCCAGCGGTAGCGGGGGCCCCCGGGAGACCCAGTACTTC CASGSGGPRETQYF
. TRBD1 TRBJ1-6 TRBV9 TGTGCCAGCAGTCTACCTAGGGACAGGGAAAACTCACCCCTCCACTTT CASSLPRDRENSPLHF
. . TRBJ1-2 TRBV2 TGTGCCAGCAGTGAATCCAGCTATGGCTACACCTTC CASSESSYGYTF
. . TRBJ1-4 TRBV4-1 TGCGCCAGCAGCCTTCGGGAAAAACTGTTTTTT CASSLREKLFF
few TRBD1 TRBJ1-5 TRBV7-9 TGTGCCAGCAGCTTAGGACAGGGCGGCCAGCCCCAGCATTTT CASSLGQGGQPQHF
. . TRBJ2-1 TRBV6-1 TGTGCCTGCAGCCCGGGGTTTTACAATGAGCAGTTCTTC CACSPGFYNEQFF
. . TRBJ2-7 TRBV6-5 TGTGCCAGCAGGGGGACACCAGGCTACGAGCAGTACTTC CASRGTPGYEQYF
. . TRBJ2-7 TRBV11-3 TGTGCCAGCAGCTCCCGACTAGACTACGAGCAGTACTTC CASSSRLDYEQYF
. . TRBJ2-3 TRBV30 TGTGCCTGGAGCGCCGGAGCAGATACGCAGTATTTT CAWSAGADTQYF
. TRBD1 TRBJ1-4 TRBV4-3 TGCGCCAGCAGCCAGGGGACAGGGCTCAATGAAAAACTGTTTTTT CASSQGTGLNEKLFF
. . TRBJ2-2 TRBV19 TGTGCCAGTAGTATAGATGCCCCTACGAGCGGGGAGCTGTTTTTT CASSIDAPTSGELFF
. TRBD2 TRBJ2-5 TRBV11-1 TGTGCCAGCAGCTCCGGGACTAGCGGGCCCAAGGCCCAGTACTTC CASSSGTSGPKAQYF
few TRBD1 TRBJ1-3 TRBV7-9 TGTTCCAGCAGTCGTAATACAGGGGTATCTGGAAACACCATATATTTT CSSSRNTGVSGNTIYF